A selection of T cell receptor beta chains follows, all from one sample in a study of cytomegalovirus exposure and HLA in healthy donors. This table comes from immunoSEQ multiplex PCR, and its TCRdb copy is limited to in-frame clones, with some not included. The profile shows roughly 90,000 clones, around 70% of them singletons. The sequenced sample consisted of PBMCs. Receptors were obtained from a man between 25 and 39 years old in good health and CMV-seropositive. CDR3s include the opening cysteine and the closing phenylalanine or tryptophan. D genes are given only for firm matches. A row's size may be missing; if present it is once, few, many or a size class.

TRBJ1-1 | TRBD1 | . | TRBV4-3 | TGCGCCAGCAGCTTGCAGGGGGCGGGAACTGAAGCTTTCTTT | CASSLQGAGTEAFF
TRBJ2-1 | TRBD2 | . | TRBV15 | TGTGCCACCAGCAAGAGGTCCGGGGGGGTCTACAATGAGCAGTTCTTC | CATSKRSGGVYNEQFF
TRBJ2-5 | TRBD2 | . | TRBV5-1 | TGCGCCAGCAGCTTGGAGCTTGCGGGGGAAGAGACCCAGTACTTC | CASSLELAGEETQYF
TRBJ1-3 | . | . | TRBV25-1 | TGTGCCAGCAGTGTCCCGGCGGGCGGAAACACCATATATTTT | CASSVPAGGNTIYF
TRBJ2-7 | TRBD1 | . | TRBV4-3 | TGCGCCAGCAGCCAAGATGGGTACAGGGGAACCTACGAGCAGTACTTC | CASSQDGYRGTYEQYF
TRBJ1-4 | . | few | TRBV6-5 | TGTGCCAGCAGTCTAGGGGCGTCTGGTGAAAAACTGTTTTTT | CASSLGASGEKLFF
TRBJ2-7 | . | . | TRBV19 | TGTGCCAGTAGTCCCTCCGCGGGGAGGACCTACGAGCAGTACTTC | CASSPSAGRTYEQYF
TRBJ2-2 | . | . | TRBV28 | TGTGCCAGCAGTTCCCCGGGACTGCCTAGGGAGCTGTTTTTT | CASSSPGLPRELFF
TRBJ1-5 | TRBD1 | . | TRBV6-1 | TGTGCCAGCAGTGAAGCAACAGGGGGGATTCAGCCCCAGCATTTT | CASSEATGGIQPQHF
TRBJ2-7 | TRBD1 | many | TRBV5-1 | TGCGCCAGCAGCCCGGACGGACAGGAGTACGAGCAGTACTTC | CASSPDGQEYEQYF
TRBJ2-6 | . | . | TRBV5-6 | TGTGCCAGCAGCTTCGTCTCTGGGGCCAACGTCCTGACTTTC | CASSFVSGANVLTF
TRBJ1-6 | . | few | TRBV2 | TGTGCCAGCAGTGCGGTAAATGATAATTCACCCCTCCACTTT | CASSAVNDNSPLHF
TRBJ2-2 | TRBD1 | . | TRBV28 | TGTGCCAGCAGGCCTCTAAGGGGGCAACACACCGGGGAGCTGTTTTTT | CASRPLRGQHTGELFF
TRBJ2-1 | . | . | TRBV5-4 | TGTGCCAGCAGCCCGGTCGGAGGAGATGAGCAGTTCTTC | CASSPVGGDEQFF
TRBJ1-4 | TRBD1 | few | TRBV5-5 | TGTGCCAGCAGCTTAGCACAGGGGGCAGTTGAAAAACTGTTTTTT | CASSLAQGAVEKLFF
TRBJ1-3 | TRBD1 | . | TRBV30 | TGTGCCTGGAGTGTCCCAACAGGGGCACTTGGAAACACCATATATTTT | CAWSVPTGALGNTIYF
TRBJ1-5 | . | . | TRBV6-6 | TGTGCCAGCAGTTACAGCGGGCTCAGGCAGCCCCAGCATTTT | CASSYSGLRQPQHF
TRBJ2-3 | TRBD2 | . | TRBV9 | TGTGCCAGCAGCTTAAGACTAGCGAGGGGGTCCGGAGATACGCAGTATTTT | CASSLRLARGSGDTQYF
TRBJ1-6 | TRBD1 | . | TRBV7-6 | TGTGCCGTGAGCGACAACAGGGGTTCACCCCTCCACTTT | CAVSDNRGSPLHF
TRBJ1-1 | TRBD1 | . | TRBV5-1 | TGCGCCAGCAGCCGAGGGACAGTGAACACTGAAGCTTTCTTT | CASSRGTVNTEAFF
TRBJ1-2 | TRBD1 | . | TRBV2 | TGTGCCAGCAGTGGGGACAGGGCCTATGGCTACACCTTC | CASSGDRAYGYTF
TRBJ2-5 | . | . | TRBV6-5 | TGTGCCAGCAGGGAGGGAGAGACCCAGTACTTC | CASREGETQYF
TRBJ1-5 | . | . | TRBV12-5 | TGTGCTAGTGGTTTGGAGACTGGTCAGCCCCAGCATTTT | CASGLETGQPQHF
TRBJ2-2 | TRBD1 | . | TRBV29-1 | TGCAGCGTGGGGACAGGGGGGAACACCGGGGAGCTGTTTTTT | CSVGTGGNTGELFF
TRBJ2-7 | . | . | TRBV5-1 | TGCGCCAGCAGCTCCGCTCGGGGGGCGATGCAGTACTTC | CASSSARGAMQYF
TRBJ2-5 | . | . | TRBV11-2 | TGTGCCAGCAGCTTCGGAATAAGCGGAGGTTCGCAAGAGACCCAGTACTTC | CASSFGISGGSQETQYF
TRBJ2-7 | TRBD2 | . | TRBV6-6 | TGTGCCAGCAGTAACCAGGGAACTAGCGGAAACGAGCAGTACTTC | CASSNQGTSGNEQYF
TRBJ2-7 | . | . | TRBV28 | TGTGCCAGCAGCTCGGGGGGACACACCTCTTACGAGCAGTACTTC | CASSSGGHTSYEQYF
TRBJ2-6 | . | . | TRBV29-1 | TGCAGCGCCCTCGGGGTGGCCGGGGCCAACGTCCTGACTTTC | CSALGVAGANVLTF
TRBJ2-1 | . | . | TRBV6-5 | TGTGCCAGCAGGGGACACGGCGGCTACAATGAGCAGTTCTTC | CASRGHGGYNEQFF
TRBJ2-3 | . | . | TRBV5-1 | TGCGCTAGCAGGGGCCGTACCTTGGCAGATACGCAGTATTTT | CASRGRTLADTQYF
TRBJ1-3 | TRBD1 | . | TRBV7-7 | TGTGCCAGCAGCCAACTCACAGGGGGCTCTGGAAACACCATATATTTT | CASSQLTGGSGNTIYF
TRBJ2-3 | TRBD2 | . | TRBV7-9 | TGTGCCAGCAGCCTATACCCCCGGTCGAGCGGGGGAAGCACAGATACGCAGTATTTT | CASSLYPRSSGGSTDTQYF
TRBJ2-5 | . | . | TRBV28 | TGTGCCAGCAGTTTCCGGTGGGAGACCCAGTACTTC | CASSFRWETQYF
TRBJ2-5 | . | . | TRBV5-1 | TGCGCCAGCAGCTTTGATGGGTCACAGCAAGAGACCCAGTACTTC | CASSFDGSQQETQYF
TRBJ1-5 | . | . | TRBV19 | TGTGCCAGTAGGGGACTGACTGGAGGTCAGCCCCAGCATTTT | CASRGLTGGQPQHF
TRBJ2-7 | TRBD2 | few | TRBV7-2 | TGTGCCAGCAGCCTTTTACTGGGAGGGAGCCACGAGCAGTACTTC | CASSLLLGGSHEQYF
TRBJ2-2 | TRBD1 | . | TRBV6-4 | TGTGCCAGCAGGCAGGACAGGGAGAACACCGGGGAGCTGTTTTTT | CASRQDRENTGELFF
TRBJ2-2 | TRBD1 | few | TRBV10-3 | TGTGCCATCAGGGTACAGGGGGACGGGGAGCTGTTTTTT | CAIRVQGDGELFF
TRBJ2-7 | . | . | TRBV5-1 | TGCGCCAGCAGCTTGGCCTCAGGAGGATACGAGCAGTACTTC | CASSLASGGYEQYF
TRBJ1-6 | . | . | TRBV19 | TGTGCCAGTAGTATTTCGAGGGCGGGGTCCCTGAATTCACCCCTCCACTTT | CASSISRAGSLNSPLHF